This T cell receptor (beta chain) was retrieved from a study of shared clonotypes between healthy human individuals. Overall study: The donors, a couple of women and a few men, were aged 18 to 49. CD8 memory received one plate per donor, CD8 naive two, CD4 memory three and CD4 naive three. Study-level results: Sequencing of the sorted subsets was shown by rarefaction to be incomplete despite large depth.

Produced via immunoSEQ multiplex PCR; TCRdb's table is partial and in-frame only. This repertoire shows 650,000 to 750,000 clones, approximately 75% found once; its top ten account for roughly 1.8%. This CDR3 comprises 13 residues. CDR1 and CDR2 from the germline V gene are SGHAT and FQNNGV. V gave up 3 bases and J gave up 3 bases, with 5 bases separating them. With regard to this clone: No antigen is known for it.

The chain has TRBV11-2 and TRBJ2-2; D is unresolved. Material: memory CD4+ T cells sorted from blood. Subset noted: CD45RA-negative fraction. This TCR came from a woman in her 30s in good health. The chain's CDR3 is CASSFQDTGELFF. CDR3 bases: TGTGCCAGCAGCTTCCAGGACACCGGGGAGCTGTTTTTT.